This TCR beta chain was captured in a study of blood T cell repertoires in COVID-19. Germline V CDR1 and CDR2: SGDLS, YYNGEE. V lost 4 bases to trimming and J lost 6 bases, with 16 bases between them. This CDR3 contains 15 residues. The age range of participants was about 18 to 100 years, with residence in roughly 25 US areas. Membership in each cohort depended on participant-reported clinical history. Donors in Cohort 3 counted as recovered after two negative PCRs, clearance, or symptom resolution. The method was immunoSEQ multiplex PCR; TCRdb's version includes in-frame clones alone and lacks a portion of them. The table has around 310,000 clones, roughly 88% seen once.

The rearrangement uses TRBV9 and TRBJ2-2; D remains unclear. Sequencing was done on a sample of PBMCs or T cells enriched from blood (not recorded which). The receptor's source is a man aged 25-45 years who had recovered from COVID-19. DNA of the CDR3: TGTGCCAGCAGCTCCGATCCCACGGTCCCCGGGGAGCTGTTTTTT. It codes for CASSSDPTVPGELFF.